The 29 T cell receptor beta chains below all came from one sample that was sequenced in a study of monozygotic twins with inflammatory bowel disease. Each CDR3 protein gets one entry in TCRdb, which reprocessed the 5' RACE reads and gives no DNA. The repertoire table contains roughly 150,000 distinct CDR3 sequences. Sequencing was done on a sample of blood. The receptors were gathered from a human donor with ulcerative colitis or Crohn's disease, or a healthy co-twin of an affected twin (not recorded which).

The chain employs TRBV14 and TRBJ2-2. The CDR3 is 13 amino acids. Germline CDR1 is SGHDN and CDR2 is FVKESK. This CDR3 is CASSQEGSGELFF.

This chain uses TRBV5-1 with TRBJ2-7. Germline CDR1 reads SGHRS; CDR2 reads YFSETQ. The CDR3 is 13 residues long. CDR3 residues: CASSLVPGYEQYF.

The chain recombines TRBV20-1 with TRBJ2-7; the TCRdb D gene call, TRBD1, has no DNA to confirm it. This CDR3 is built from 15 residues. Germline V gene data show CDR1 as DFQATT and CDR2 as SNEGSKA (reference sequence). The CDR3 region is CSAKTVTGNSYEQYF.

The V call is TRBV5-1, the J call TRBJ2-5; as DNA is missing, the TRBD1 call by TCRdb cannot be tested. The CDR3 loop spans 14 amino acids. Per germline, CDR1 SGHRS and CDR2 YFSETQ. The CDR3 region is CASSPGRNQETQYF.

V is TRBV28 and J is TRBJ2-7; TCRdb outputs TRBD1, but without DNA this stays unchecked. This CDR3 is built from 20 residues. Germline V gives CDR1 MDHEN, CDR2 SYDVKM. CDR3 loop: CASSSLWKVGTDPYIHEQYF.

The V and J genes are TRBV5-1 and TRBJ2-3; the TCRdb D gene call, TRBD2, has no DNA to confirm it. CDR1 and CDR2 from the germline V gene are SGHRS and YFSETQ. CDR3 size: 14 residues. The CDR3 sequence is CATRTSGPTDTQYF.

The gene calls are TRBV3-1 and TRBJ1-5; TCRdb indicates TRBD1, and absent DNA this call remains unverified. There are 14 residues in the CDR3. Looked up from germline, CDR1 is LGHDT and CDR2 is YNNKEL (reference sequence). The CDR3 loop reads CASSVGQGGQPQHF.

The chain links TRBV20-1 to TRBJ1-4. The CDR3 is 16 residues long. Germline V gene sequence: CDR1 DFQATT, CDR2 SNEGSKA (reference sequence). CDR3 region: CSARDRVISTNEKLFF.

J is TRBJ1-3 and V is TRBV19. In germline, CDR1 is LNHDA, CDR2 SQIVND (reference sequence). The CDR3 totals 14 residues. The CDR3 loop is CATALQATGNTIYF.

The chain combines TRBV20-1 with TRBJ2-7; TCRdb's D gene call, TRBD2, goes unchecked for lack of DNA. The CDR3 sequence is 15 residues long. Germline values: CDR1 DFQATT, CDR2 SNEGSKA (reference sequence). The CDR3 is CSGLDPAGLQVKQYF.

This sequence joins TRBV11-1 and TRBJ2-1; no DNA is available, so the TRBD1 call from TCRdb remains unchecked. The CDR3 loop spans 18 amino acids. Per germline, CDR1 SGHAT and CDR2 FQDESV (reference sequence). CDR3 amino acids: CASSLKTGQGLLYNEQFF.

This sequence joins TRBV19 and TRBJ2-1. The CDR3 is 14 amino acids. CDR1 LNHDA and CDR2 SQIVND come from the germline V gene (reference sequence). The CDR3 spells CASSIDGSTDEQFF. The full variable domain, rest sourced from reference TRBV19 and TRBJ2-1, is DGGITQSPKYLFRKEGQNVTLSCEQNLNHDAMYWYRQDPGQGLRLIYYSQIVNDFQKGDIAEGYSVSREKKESFPLTVTSAQKNPTAFYLCASSIDGSTDEQFFGPGTRLTVL.

The chain joins TRBV18 to TRBJ2-7. CDR3 length: 14 residues. Germline lookup yields CDR1 KGHSH and CDR2 LQKENI. CDR3 in amino acids: CASSPSTVDYEQYF.

The V and J genes are TRBV7-2 and TRBJ1-6; TCRdb designates TRBD1, a call that cannot be tested without DNA. The CDR3 is made up of 16 amino acids. Germline assignment: CDR1 SGHTA and CDR2 FQGNSA. The CDR3 here is CASTSTGLSYNSPLHF. The full variable domain, rest sourced from reference TRBV7-2 and TRBJ1-6, is GAGVSQSPSNKVTEKGKDVELRCDPISGHTALYWYRQSLGQGLEFLIYFQGNSAPDKSGLPSDRFSAERTGGSVSTLTIQRTQQEDSAVYLCASTSTGLSYNSPLHFGNGTRLTVT.

V gene TRBV18 combines with J gene TRBJ2-2. The CDR3 loop spans 15 amino acids. Germline CDR1 and CDR2: KGHSH and LQKENI. The CDR3 loop reads CASSPQERWTTRLFF. The variable domain in full, completed from reference TRBV18 and TRBJ2-2, reads NAGVMQNPRHLVRRRGQEARLRCSPMKGHSHVYWYRQLPEEGLKFMVYLQKENIIDESGMPKERFSAEFPKEGPSILRIQQVVRGDSAAYFCASSPQERWTTRLFFGEGSRLTVL.

The chain joins TRBV11-2 to TRBJ2-6; TCRdb's D gene call, TRBD1, goes unchecked for lack of DNA. The germline V gene encodes CDR1 SGHAT and CDR2 FQNNGV. CDR3 size: 18 residues. The CDR3: CASSVLRDQRSGANVLTF.

V and J are TRBV6-5 and TRBJ2-3; the D call from TCRdb, TRBD2, cannot be confirmed without DNA. CDR1 and CDR2 from the germline V gene are MNHEY and SVGAGI. This CDR3 comprises 16 residues. The CDR3 spells CASGYASGRSTDTQYF.

The chain uses TRBV3-1 and TRBJ1-2; there is no DNA to check the TCRdb D call of TRBD1. Germline lookup yields CDR1 LGHDT and CDR2 YNNKEL (reference sequence). CDR3 length equals 16 residues. CDR3 sequence: CASSQDLGRGVYGYTF.

V and J are TRBV11-2 and TRBJ2-1. The germline V gene encodes CDR1 SGHAT and CDR2 FQNNGV. The CDR3 extends over 11 amino acids. The CDR3 protein is CASSSTLEQFF.

This chain uses TRBV28 with TRBJ1-5; the D gene TCRdb calls, TRBD1, cannot be checked with no DNA. This CDR3 comprises 14 residues. Germline V lookup: CDR1 MDHEN, CDR2 SYDVKM. CDR3 sequence reads: CASRKQGEDQPQHF. The full variable domain, with the rest looked up from reference TRBV28 and TRBJ1-5, is DVKVTQSSRYLVKRTGEKVFLECVQDMDHENMFWYRQDPGLGLRLIYFSYDVKMKEKGDIPEGYSVSREKKERFSLILESASTNQTSMYLCASRKQGEDQPQHFGDGTRLSIL.

The chain carries TRBV12-3 or TRBV12-4 and TRBJ1-1; TCRdb outputs TRBD1, but without DNA this stays unchecked. The CDR3 loop spans 13 amino acids. The CDR3 loop is CASSLSSAGDAFF.

The V call is TRBV6-4, the J call TRBJ2-1; there is no DNA to check the TCRdb D call of TRBD2. CDR3 size: 16 residues. Per germline, CDR1 MRHNA and CDR2 SNTAGT. This CDR3 is CASRTIRLAGGPGQFF.

The rearrangement uses TRBV24-1 and TRBJ2-5; TCRdb outputs TRBD2, but without DNA this stays unchecked. Germline CDR1 reads KGHDR; CDR2 reads SFDVKD. This CDR3 contains 16 residues. CDR3 residues: CATSDFGTSGAETQYF.

The J gene is TRBJ1-3, the V gene TRBV29-1; TCRdb picks TRBD1, but there is no DNA to check that call. The germline CDR1 and CDR2 sequences are SQVTM and ANQGSEA. This CDR3 has 14 amino acids. CDR3: CSVLGDRTGNTIYF.

This chain connects TRBV11-2 to TRBJ2-3; TCRdb gives TRBD2 as the D gene, but with no DNA this cannot be confirmed. CDR1 and CDR2 (germline): SGHAT, FQNNGV. The CDR3 sequence is 18 residues long. CDR3 in amino acids: CASILRAGGTTSTDTQYF.

The chain has TRBV20-1 and TRBJ1-1; TCRdb's D call, TRBD1, is unchecked because there is no DNA. Per germline, CDR1 DFQATT and CDR2 SNEGSKA (reference sequence). The CDR3 spans 15 residues. The CDR3 loop reads CSASIPGQPNTEAFF.

The chain combines TRBV7-2 with TRBJ2-1; TCRdb indicates TRBD1, and absent DNA this call remains unverified. The CDR3 is 16 residues long. Per the germline V gene, CDR1 is SGHTA and CDR2 is FQGNSA. CDR3 residues: CASSLAQGRGYNEQFF.

V gene TRBV27 combines with J gene TRBJ1-2; TCRdb calls TRBD1, which cannot be checked without DNA. From germline, CDR1 is MNHEY and CDR2 SMNVEV (reference sequence). The CDR3 runs 14 residues. The CDR3 sequence is CASSLLAGAYGYTF.

The chain employs TRBV5-1 and TRBJ2-3; TCRdb selects TRBD1, and the lack of DNA leaves this call unchecked. The CDR3 runs to 17 residues. Germline V gives CDR1 SGHRS, CDR2 YFSETQ. CDR3 loop: CASSLASGTGEPDTQYF.